This T cell receptor (beta chain) was identified during a study of OX40 agonist ivuxolimab in advanced cancers. Trimming removed 5 bases from V and 3 bases from J; junction bases left unmatched: 4. The germline CDR1 and CDR2 sequences are SGHVS and FNYEAQ. CDR3 size: 15 residues. Assay: immunoSEQ multiplex PCR; the TCRdb copy retains only in-frame clones and omits some. Here the sample spans roughly 100,000 clones, over 85% being singletons. V and J are TRBV7-6 and TRBJ2-1; 10 nucleotides line up with TRBD2. The origin of this receptor is an adult with an advanced solid tumor such as melanoma, head and neck, liver or kidney cancer. The specimen comprised CD4+ or CD8+ T cells sorted from blood, sampled in a trial of the OX40 agonist ivuxolimab. CDR3 DNA: TGTGCCAGCAGCACTCGACTAGCGGGCTACAATGAGCAGTTCTTC. Encoded protein: CASSTRLAGYNEQFF.